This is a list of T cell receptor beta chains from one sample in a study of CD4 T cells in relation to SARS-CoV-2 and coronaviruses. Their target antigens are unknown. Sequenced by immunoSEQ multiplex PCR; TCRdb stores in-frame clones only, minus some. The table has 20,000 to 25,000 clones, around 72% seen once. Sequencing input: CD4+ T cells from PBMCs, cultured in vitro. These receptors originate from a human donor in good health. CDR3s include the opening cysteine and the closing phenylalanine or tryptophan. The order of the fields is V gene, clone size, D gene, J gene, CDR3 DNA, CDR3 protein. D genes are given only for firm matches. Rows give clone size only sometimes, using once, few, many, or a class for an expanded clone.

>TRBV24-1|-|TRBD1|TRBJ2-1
TGTGCCACCAGTGACCCAAGGACAGGGTGGGATGAGCAGTTCTTC
CATSDPRTGWDEQFF
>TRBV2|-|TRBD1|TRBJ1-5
TGTGCCAGCATGACAGGGTTTGGGAGCAATCAGCCCCAGCATTTT
CASMTGFGSNQPQHF
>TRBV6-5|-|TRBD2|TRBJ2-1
TGTGCCAGCATCCCTACGGGGGGGCCCTACAATGAGCAGTTCTTC
CASIPTGGPYNEQFF
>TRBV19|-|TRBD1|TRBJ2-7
TGTGCCAGTAGTATACCTCCGGGACAGGGCACCTACGAGCAGTACTTC
CASSIPPGQGTYEQYF
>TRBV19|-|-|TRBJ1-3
TGTGCCAGTAGTAACCCCGGTAAGGGAGCCGGAAACACCATATATTTT
CASSNPGKGAGNTIYF
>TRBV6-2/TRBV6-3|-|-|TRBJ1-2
TGTGCCAGCAGTTACGTAAGGGGGATGAATGGCTACACCTTC
CASSYVRGMNGYTF
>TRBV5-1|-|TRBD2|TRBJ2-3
TGCGCCAGCAGCCGAGCGGGGGAAGGCACAGATACGCAGTATTTT
CASSRAGEGTDTQYF
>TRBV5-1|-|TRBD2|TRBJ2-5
TGCGCCAGCAGCCTAAGGACTAGCACTCAAGGCCCGGAGACCCAGTACTTC
CASSLRTSTQGPETQYF
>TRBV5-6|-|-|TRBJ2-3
TGTGCCAGCACCCCGGGTGGCCCCACAGATACGCAGTATTTT
CASTPGGPTDTQYF
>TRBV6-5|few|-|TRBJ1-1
TGTGCCAGCAGTTACGCCCCTGGGGGGACTGAAGCTTTCTTT
CASSYAPGGTEAFF
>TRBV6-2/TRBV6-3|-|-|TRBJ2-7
TGTGCCAGCAGTTATGAGGGGTTGACTGAGCAGTACTTC
CASSYEGLTEQYF
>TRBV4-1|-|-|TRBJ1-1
TGCGCCAGCAGCCAAGATCGGGCAGGATTCCACACTGAAGCTTTCTTT
CASSQDRAGFHTEAFF
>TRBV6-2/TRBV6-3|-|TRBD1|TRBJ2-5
TGTGCCAGCAGTCGGACAGGGCAAGGGGAGACCCAGTACTTC
CASSRTGQGETQYF
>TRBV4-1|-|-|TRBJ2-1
TGCGCCAGCAGCCCCGACGATCTGTCCTACAATGAGCAGTTCTTC
CASSPDDLSYNEQFF
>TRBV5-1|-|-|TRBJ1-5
TGCGCCAGCAGCAGGCAGGGTCCTCCTGATCCCCAGCATTTT
CASSRQGPPDPQHF
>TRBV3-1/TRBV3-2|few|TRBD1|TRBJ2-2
TGTGCCAGCAGCCCGACAGGGAGGGAGCTGTTTTTT
CASSPTGRELFF
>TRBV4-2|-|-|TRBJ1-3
TGTGCCAGCAGCCAAGATCATACAGGACTCTCTGGAAACACCATATATTTT
CASSQDHTGLSGNTIYF
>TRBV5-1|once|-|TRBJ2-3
TGCGCCAGCAGCCAACGCCGGGACACTGGGGGAAGCACAGATACGCAGTATTTT
CASSQRRDTGGSTDTQYF
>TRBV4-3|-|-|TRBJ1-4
TGCGCCAGCAGCCAAGCCCCCCCGTGGCAGGACGAAAAACTGTTTTTT
CASSQAPPWQDEKLFF
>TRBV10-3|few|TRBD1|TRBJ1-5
TGTGCCATCAGGGGGACAGGGGGAAATCAGCCCCAGCATTTT
CAIRGTGGNQPQHF
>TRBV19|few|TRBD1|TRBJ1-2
TGTGCCAGTATCACTAGCTCCGGGACAGGCCATGGCTACACCTTC
CASITSSGTGHGYTF
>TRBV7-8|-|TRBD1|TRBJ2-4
TGTGCCAGCAGCCAGACTAGACAGGGGCTAGCCAAAAACATTCAGTACTTC
CASSQTRQGLAKNIQYF
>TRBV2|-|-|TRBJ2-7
TGTGCCAGCAGCTCCCTAACCTACGAGCAGTACTTC
CASSSLTYEQYF
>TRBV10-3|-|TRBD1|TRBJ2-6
TGTGCCATCAGTGGGGACAGTGGCAATGCTGGGGCCAACGTCCTGACTTTC
CAISGDSGNAGANVLTF
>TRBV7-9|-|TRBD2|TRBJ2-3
TGTGCCAGCAGCGAGACTAGCGGGAAGACAGATACGCAGTATTTT
CASSETSGKTDTQYF
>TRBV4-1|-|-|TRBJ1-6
TGCGCCAGCAGCCATGGTTCACCCCTCCACTTT
CASSHGSPLHF
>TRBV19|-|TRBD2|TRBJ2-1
TGTGCCAGTAGTATAGATCACGGGAGGGCCCCAAATGAGCAGTTCTTC
CASSIDHGRAPNEQFF
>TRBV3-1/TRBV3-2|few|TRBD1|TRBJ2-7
TGTGCCAGCAGCCTACAGGGGGTCTACGAGCAGTACTTC
CASSLQGVYEQYF
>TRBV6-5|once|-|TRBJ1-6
TGTGCCACCCCCGGCCGCTACTATAATTCACCCCTCCACTTT
CATPGRYYNSPLHF
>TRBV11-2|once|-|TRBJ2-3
TGTGCCAGCAGCCACCAGGAGGGTGGCACAGATACGCAGTATTTT
CASSHQEGGTDTQYF